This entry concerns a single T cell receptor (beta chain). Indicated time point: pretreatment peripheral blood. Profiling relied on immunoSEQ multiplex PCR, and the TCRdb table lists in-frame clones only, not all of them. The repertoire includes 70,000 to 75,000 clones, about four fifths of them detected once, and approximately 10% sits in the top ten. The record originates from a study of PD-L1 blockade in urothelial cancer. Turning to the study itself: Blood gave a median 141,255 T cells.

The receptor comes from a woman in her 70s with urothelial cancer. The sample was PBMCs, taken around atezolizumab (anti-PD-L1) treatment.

The CDR3 sequence: CASSPQVFDTEAFF. The CDR3 DNA follows: TGCGCCAGCAGCCCACAGGTTTTCGACACTGAAGCTTTCTTT. The rearrangement uses TRBV5-1 and TRBJ1-1, with D tentatively TRBD1 (5 bases). V was pared by 4 bases and J by 3 bases, with 13 bases between. CDR1 SGHRS and CDR2 YFSETQ come from the germline V gene. The CDR3 has 14 residues.